The clone carrying this T cell receptor beta chain was counted once. Study processing details: Reference gene primer amplification gave nucleated cell count estimates. Libraries were prepared by immunoSEQ multiplex PCR; TCRdb keeps only in-frame clonotypes and omits some of them. D and trimming come from the DNA, and the V and J calls and clone size come from that table. The profile shows about 250,000 clones, roughly 83% of them singletons. The germline V gene encodes CDR1 SGHVS and CDR2 FQNEAQ. CDR3 length: 13 amino acids. V lost 3 bases and J lost 1, with 6 bases in between. This specimen comes from a study of blood T cell repertoires in COVID-19. Study context: The origin of the acute and convalescent COVID-19 samples was the United States, Italy and Spain. The analysed material was cDNA or gDNA that came from T cells, B-cell-depleted T cells, or PBMCs.

This sequence joins TRBV7-8 and TRBJ1-1; no firm D call. Sequenced sample: peripheral blood. This sequence originates from a man aged 80 or over with acute or convalescent COVID-19. This CDR3 is CASSFPQNTEAFF. CDR3 DNA sequence: TGTGCCAGCAGCTTTCCCCAGAACACTGAAGCTTTCTTT.